The text below deals with one TCR beta chain. Its antigen remains unidentified. Of the isolated RNA, all was reverse transcribed, and so the sequenced material was expressed TCRB transcripts. Repertoires were generated with immunoSEQ multiplex PCR, while TCRdb's copy carries only in-frame clones and drops some. In the table there are 60,000 or so clones, 40% to 60% of which are singletons. This sample is part of a study of beta chain features in type 1 diabetes. About the study: The number of sorted cells examined across all samples was approximately 110,000,000. Study conclusions and caveats: Equally in patients and controls, PCR might preferentially amplify shorter templates. Patients with type 1 diabetes showed fewer VDJ junction insertions and more deletions. Shorter TCRB CDR3s, moderately but significantly so, marked every one of the four CD4+ subsets in Type 1 diabetes patients. Sampled from patients, naive, central memory and Treg TCRB repertoires appeared more similar than those sampled from healthy donors.

Sequencing input: Tregs from blood. This sequence originates from a woman between 40 and 50 years old with type 1 diabetes.

Here the CDR3 DNA reads TGTGCCAGCAGCTTAGGATGGGCTAGCGGAGAGACCCAGTACTTC. Amino acid sequence: CASSLGWASGETQYF. The V call is TRBV7-6, the J call TRBJ2-5; the match to TRBD2 covers 7 bases. V lost 1 base, J lost 4 bases, and 6 bases stayed unmatched. Looked up from germline, CDR1 is SGHVS and CDR2 is FNYEAQ. This CDR3 contains 15 residues.